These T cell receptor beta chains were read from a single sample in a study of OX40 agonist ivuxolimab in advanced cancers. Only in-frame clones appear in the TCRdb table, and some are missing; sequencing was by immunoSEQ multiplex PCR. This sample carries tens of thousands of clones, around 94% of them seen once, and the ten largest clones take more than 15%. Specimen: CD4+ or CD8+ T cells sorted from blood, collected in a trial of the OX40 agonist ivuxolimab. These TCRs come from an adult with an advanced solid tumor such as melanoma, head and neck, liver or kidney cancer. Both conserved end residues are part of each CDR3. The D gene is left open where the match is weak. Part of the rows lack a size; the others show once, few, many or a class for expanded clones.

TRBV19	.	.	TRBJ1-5	CASNPGAGTYSNQPQHF	TGTGCCAGTAACCCCGGGGCAGGGACCTATAGCAATCAGCCCCAGCATTTT
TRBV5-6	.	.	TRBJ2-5	CASRRTEAQYF	TGTGCCAGCAGACGGACTGAGGCCCAGTACTTC
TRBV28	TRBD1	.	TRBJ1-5	CASSFGQGYQPQHF	TGTGCCAGCAGTTTCGGACAGGGGTATCAGCCCCAGCATTTT
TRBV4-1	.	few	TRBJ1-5	CASSLASEGYQPQHF	TGCGCCAGCAGCCTAGCGTCCGAGGGGTATCAGCCCCAGCATTTT
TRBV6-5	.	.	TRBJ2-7	CASSQGGRLEQYF	TGTGCCAGCAGCCAAGGTGGGCGATTGGAGCAGTACTTC
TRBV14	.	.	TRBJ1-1	CASSLMSGGEAFF	TGTGCCAGCAGCTTAATGTCGGGCGGGGAAGCTTTCTTT
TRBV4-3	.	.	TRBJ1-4	CASSQGGSGEKLFF	TGCGCCAGCAGCCAAGGAGGGTCAGGAGAAAAACTGTTTTTT
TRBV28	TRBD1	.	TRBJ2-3	CASSSDRGRAIVDTQYF	TGTGCCAGCAGTTCTGACAGGGGCCGCGCTATTGTAGATACGCAGTATTTT
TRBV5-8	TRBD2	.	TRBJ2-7	CASSSLAGYEQYF	TGTGCCAGCAGCTCTTTAGCGGGCTACGAGCAGTACTTC
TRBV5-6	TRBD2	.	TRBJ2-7	CASSLYWGTSAEGGYEQYF	TGTGCCAGCAGCTTGTATTGGGGAACTAGCGCCGAGGGAGGCTACGAGCAGTACTTC
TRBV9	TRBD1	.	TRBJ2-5	CASSVATTGGRRETQYF	TGTGCCAGCAGCGTAGCTACGACAGGGGGTCGGAGAGAGACCCAGTACTTC
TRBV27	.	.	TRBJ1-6	CASSLTGRPRRLVGSPLHF	TGTGCCAGCAGTTTAACTGGGCGGCCGCGTCGTTTAGTCGGTTCACCCCTCCACTTT
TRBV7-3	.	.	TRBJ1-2	CASSFEITGPGYTF	TGTGCCAGCAGCTTTGAGATAACAGGACCTGGCTACACCTTC
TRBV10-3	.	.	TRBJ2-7	CAISESVGGTYEQYF	TGTGCCATCAGTGAGTCTGTGGGAGGCACCTACGAGCAGTACTTC
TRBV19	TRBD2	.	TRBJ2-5	CASSVRLAGLQETQYF	TGTGCCAGTAGTGTCAGACTAGCGGGTCTGCAAGAGACCCAGTACTTC
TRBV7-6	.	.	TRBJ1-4	CASSLGDLTNEKLFF	TGTGCCAGCAGCCTCGGGGATTTAACTAATGAAAAACTGTTTTTT
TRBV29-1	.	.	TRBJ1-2	CSVAARGEDYGYTF	TGCAGCGTCGCTGCCCGAGGGGAGGACTATGGCTACACCTTC
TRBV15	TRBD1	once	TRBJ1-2	CATSRSGGEGYTF	TGTGCCACCAGCAGATCAGGGGGCGAAGGCTACACCTTC
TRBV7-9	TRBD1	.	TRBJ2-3	CASSPAGTGSDTQYF	TGTGCCAGCAGCCCCGCCGGGACAGGGTCCGATACGCAGTATTTT
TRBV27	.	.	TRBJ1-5	CASSLNWQGNQPQHF	TGTGCCAGCAGTTTAAACTGGCAGGGGAATCAGCCCCAGCATTTT
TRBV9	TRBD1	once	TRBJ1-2	CASSVDRQGRDYGYTF	TGTGCCAGCAGCGTAGATCGACAGGGAAGAGACTATGGCTACACCTTC
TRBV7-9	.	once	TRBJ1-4	CASIGTRGKNLEKLFF	TGTGCCAGCATCGGAACCCGGGGGAAGAATCTTGAAAAACTGTTTTTT
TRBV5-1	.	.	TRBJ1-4	CASSARQDLHEKLFF	TGCGCCAGCAGCGCTAGACAGGACCTCCATGAAAAACTGTTTTTT
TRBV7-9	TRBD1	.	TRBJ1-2	CASSSPPTGGEGYTF	TGTGCCAGCAGCTCCCCCCCGACAGGGGGAGAGGGCTACACCTTC
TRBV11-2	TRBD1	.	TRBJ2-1	CASSLMDRSSYNEQFF	TGTGCCAGCAGCTTGATGGACAGGAGCTCCTACAATGAGCAGTTCTTC
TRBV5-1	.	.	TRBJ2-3	CASSLEVPGTDTQYF	TGCGCCAGCAGCTTGGAGGTCCCGGGGACAGATACGCAGTATTTT
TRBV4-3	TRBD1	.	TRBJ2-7	CASSPGQGREQYF	TGCGCCAGCAGCCCGGGACAGGGGCGCGAGCAGTACTTC
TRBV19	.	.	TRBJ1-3	CASSITANPGNTIYF	TGTGCCAGTAGTATTACGGCCAACCCTGGAAACACCATATATTTT
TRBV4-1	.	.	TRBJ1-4	CASSQEWGPKELFF	TGCGCCAGCAGCCAAGAATGGGGCCCGAAGGAACTGTTTTTT
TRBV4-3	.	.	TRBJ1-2	CASSQDFGPYGYTF	TGCGCCAGCAGCCAAGATTTCGGACCTTATGGCTACACCTTC
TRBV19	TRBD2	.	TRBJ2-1	CASSPGGASEQFF	TGTGCCAGTAGTCCCGGGGGGGCCAGTGAGCAGTTCTTC
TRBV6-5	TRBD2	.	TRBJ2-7	CASSTGVAGGNEQYF	TGTGCCAGCTCCACCGGGGTAGCGGGGGGGAACGAGCAGTACTTC
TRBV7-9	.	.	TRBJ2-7	CASSLGPGQFSYEQYF	TGTGCCAGCAGCTTAGGACCGGGACAATTCTCCTACGAGCAGTACTTC
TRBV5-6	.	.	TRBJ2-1	CASSLVGPDEQFF	TGTGCCAGCAGCTTGGTCGGGCCCGATGAGCAGTTCTTC
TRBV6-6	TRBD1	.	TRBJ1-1	CASSYNRGMNTEAFF	TGTGCCAGCAGTTACAACAGGGGAATGAACACTGAAGCTTTCTTT
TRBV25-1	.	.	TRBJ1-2	CASSEWKESNYGYTF	TGTGCCAGCAGTGAATGGAAAGAGAGTAACTATGGCTACACCTTC
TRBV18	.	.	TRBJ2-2	CASSPPWGPNTGELFF	TGTGCCAGCTCACCACCCTGGGGCCCGAACACCGGGGAGCTGTTTTTT
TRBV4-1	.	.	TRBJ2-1	CASSQGGGSSYNEQFF	TGCGCCAGCAGCCAAGGAGGAGGGTCCTCCTACAATGAGCAGTTCTTC
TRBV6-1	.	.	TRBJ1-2	CASSESRGVGNYGYTF	TGTGCCAGCAGTGAAAGTCGGGGCGTTGGAAACTATGGCTACACCTTC
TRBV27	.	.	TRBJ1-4	CASKSGQGPEKLFF	TGTGCCAGCAAGAGCGGTCAGGGGCCCGAAAAACTGTTTTTT
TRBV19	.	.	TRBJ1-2	CASSMELRGSYGYTF	TGTGCCAGTAGTATGGAATTAAGGGGATCCTATGGCTACACCTTC
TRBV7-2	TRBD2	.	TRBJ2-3	CASSLRGWLAVGTDTQYF	TGTGCCAGCAGCCTGAGGGGTTGGCTAGCGGTCGGCACAGATACGCAGTATTTT
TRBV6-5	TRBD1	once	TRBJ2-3	CASSYSQGDTQYF	TGTGCCAGCAGTTACTCACAGGGGGATACGCAGTATTTT
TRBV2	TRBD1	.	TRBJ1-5	CASNPDRGQPQHF	TGTGCCAGCAACCCGGACAGGGGCCAGCCCCAGCATTTT
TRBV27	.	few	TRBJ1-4	CASSEKGNEKLFF	TGTGCCAGCAGTGAAAAGGGGAATGAAAAACTGTTTTTT
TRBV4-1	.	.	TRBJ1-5	CASSLAPENQPQHF	TGCGCCAGCAGCCTTGCCCCAGAGAATCAGCCCCAGCATTTT
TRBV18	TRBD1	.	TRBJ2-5	CASSPPGQGAETQYF	TGTGCCAGCTCACCACCGGGACAGGGGGCAGAGACCCAGTACTTC
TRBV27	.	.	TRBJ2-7	CASKSSSYEQYF	TGTGCCAGCAAATCGTCCTCCTACGAGCAGTACTTC
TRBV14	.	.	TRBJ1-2	CASSQERQGRGYTF	TGTGCCAGCAGCCAAGAACGGCAGGGGAGAGGCTACACCTTC
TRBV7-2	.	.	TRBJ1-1	CASSFTNTEAFF	TGTGCCAGCAGCTTCACGAACACTGAAGCTTTCTTT
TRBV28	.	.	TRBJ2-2	CASTPLLDSADLITGELFF	TGTGCCAGCACCCCACTTTTGGACAGTGCCGACCTAATCACCGGGGAGCTGTTTTTT
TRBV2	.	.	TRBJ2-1	CASLLGPRNEQFF	TGTGCCAGCCTTCTGGGGCCTAGGAATGAGCAGTTCTTC